Below, 11 T cell receptor beta chains from the same sample are listed, as sequenced in a study of blood T cell repertoires in COVID-19. Profiling relied on immunoSEQ multiplex PCR, and the TCRdb table lists in-frame clones only, not all of them. The data contain roughly 63,000 clones, around 74% of them singletons. Source material: peripheral blood. These receptors were obtained from a woman aged 80 or older with acute or convalescent COVID-19.

This chain connects TRBV28 to TRBJ1-2; tentatively, D is TRBD1 (5 bases). Between the trimmed V and J ends, which lost 5 bases and 6 bases, there was a span of 16 bases. The germline V gene has CDR1 MDHEN and CDR2 SYDVKM. The CDR3 spans 14 residues. CDR3 sequence reads: CASSPTLGADGYTF. The CDR3 DNA follows: TGTGCCAGCAGTCCGACTCTTGGGGCGGATGGCTACACCTTC.

This clone came up once. The chain joins TRBV9 to TRBJ1-4; 8 positions agree with TRBD1. The CDR3 is 14 residues long. With 4 bases clipped from V and 4 bases from J, the junction kept 3 bases outside the gene matches. CDR1 and CDR2 (germline): SGDLS, YYNGEE. For the CDR3, the DNA is TGTGCCAGCAGCCCCGACAGGGGTAATGAAAAACTGTTTTTT. Protein product: CASSPDRGNEKLFF.

The chain combines TRBV15 with TRBJ2-5; 7 nucleotides align to TRBD1. With 5 bases clipped from V and 1 base from J, the junction kept 4 bases outside the gene matches. Per the germline V gene, CDR1 is LNHNV and CDR2 is YYDKDF (reference sequence). CDR3 length equals 14 residues. CDR3: CATSEGQPQETQYF. CDR3 DNA: TGTGCCACCAGCGAGGGACAGCCCCAAGAGACCCAGTACTTC.

This clone was seen just once. The CDR3 loop reads CASSSVEGGEKLFF. The CDR3 DNA follows: TGTGCCAGCAGCTCCGTGGAGGGTGGTGAAAAACTGTTTTTT. J is TRBJ1-4 and V is TRBV11-2; unclear D gene. Germline V gene lookup returns CDR1 SGHAT and CDR2 FQNNGV. Trimming removed 4 bases at V and 7 bases at J, with 13 bases between. The CDR3 spans 14 residues.

The CDR3 DNA sequence: TGTGCCAGTAGTATTCTGGGGGCTAGCGGAGCCTACGAGCAGTACTTC. Translation gives CASSILGASGAYEQYF. The chain couples TRBV19 to TRBJ2-7; D is perhaps TRBD2 (7 bases). This CDR3 is 16 amino acids long. Trimming took 3 bases from V and 2 from J, leaving 17 bases between them. The germline gives CDR1 LNHDA, CDR2 SQIVND (reference sequence). The full variable domain, rest sourced from reference TRBV19 and TRBJ2-7, is DGGITQSPKYLFRKEGQNVTLSCEQNLNHDAMYWYRQDPGQGLRLIYYSQIVNDFQKGDIAEGYSVSREKKESFPLTVTSAQKNPTAFYLCASSILGASGAYEQYFGPGTRLTVT.

This clone was seen once. The genes are TRBV7-9 and TRBJ2-5; 12 bases line up with TRBD2. V shed 6 bases, J shed 5 bases, and the junction held 10 bases outside the gene matches. This CDR3 has 16 amino acids. CDR1 is SEHNR and CDR2 is FQNEAQ in the germline V gene (reference sequence). For the CDR3, the DNA is TGTGCCAGCAGTCCCGCTAGCGGGAGGGTTACCGAGACCCAGTACTTC. This gives the protein CASSPASGRVTETQYF. The complete variable domain, with remaining parts taken from reference TRBV7-9 and TRBJ2-5, reads DTGVSQNPRHKITKRGQNVTFRCDPISEHNRLYWYRQTLGQGPEFLTYFQNEAQLEKSRLLSDRFSAERPKGSFSTLEIQRTEQGDSAMYLCASSPASGRVTETQYFGPGTRLLVL.

V usage is TRBV3-1 (or the pseudogene TRBV3-2) and J usage is TRBJ2-3, with 10 bases that match TRBD2. Germline trimming cut 4 bases from V and 0 bases from J; bases unmatched to any gene: 16. The V gene's germline CDR1 is LGHDT and CDR2 YNNKEL (reference sequence). The CDR3 totals 20 residues. The CDR3 nucleotides are TGTGCCAGCAGCCTCCAGGACAGGGTCCTAGCGGGAGCTAGCACAGATACGCAGTATTTT. It encodes CASSLQDRVLAGASTDTQYF.

The rearrangement joins TRBV15 to TRBJ1-1; D is possibly TRBD1 (5 bases). Deletions cut 4 bases from V and 5 bases from J, with 17 bases between. Germline values: CDR1 LNHNV, CDR2 YYDKDF (reference sequence). CDR3 size: 15 residues. The CDR3 nucleotides are TGTGCCACCAGCAATCTAGGGCAGGGAGGGACTGAAGCTTTCTTT. Translation: CATSNLGQGGTEAFF.

This chain links TRBV12-3 or TRBV12-4 with TRBJ2-7, with D possibly TRBD2 on 6 matching bases. The V and J ends lost 1 base and 6 bases respectively, with 10 bases between them. This CDR3 is 13 amino acids long. The chain's CDR3 is CASSLVGSGEQYF. In DNA, the CDR3 is TGTGCCAGCAGTTTAGTCGGGAGTGGCGAGCAGTACTTC.

This clone was recorded a few times. DNA of the CDR3: TGTGCCAGCAGCCAAGACCCCGGGACAGGGGGAGAGACCCAGTACTTC. It yields the protein CASSQDPGTGGETQYF. V and J are TRBV3-1 (or the pseudogene TRBV3-2) and TRBJ2-5; 11 bases align to TRBD1. V shed 0 bases and J 4 bases; nucleotides not matched to a gene: 4. The germline V gene has CDR1 LGHDT and CDR2 YNNKEL (reference sequence). This CDR3 has 16 residues.

The V gene is TRBV7-6, the J gene TRBJ2-5; D gene unclear. The CDR3 covers 16 residues. Germline V gene sequence: CDR1 SGHVS, CDR2 FNYEAQ. The V end lost 0 bases, the J end lost 0 bases, and 11 bases lay between the germline ends. The CDR3 coding sequence is TGTGCCAGCAGCTTAGCGTTTCCCAGCGACCAAGAGACCCAGTACTTC. Translation: CASSLAFPSDQETQYF.